These 26 T cell receptor beta chains came from one sample sequenced in a study of beta chain features in type 1 diabetes. The study reverse transcribed the entire isolated RNA, so it sequenced expressed TCRB transcripts. The method was immunoSEQ multiplex PCR; TCRdb's version includes in-frame clones alone and lacks a portion of them. The sample lists roughly 300,000 clones; 7% to 9% were seen once. The sequencing sample was made of central memory CD4+ T cells from blood. These receptors all stem from a woman aged 18-29 years in good health.

This clone was recorded a few times. The chain uses TRBV28 and TRBJ2-1, with D uncertain. Trimming cost V 1 base and J 9 bases, with 13 bases left between them. CDR1 and CDR2 from the germline V gene are MDHEN and SYDVKM. There are 14 residues in the CDR3. In nucleotides, the CDR3 is TGTGCCAGCAGTTTATCGTTGAGATCCGGTGAGCAGTTCTTC. Amino acids: CASSLSLRSGEQFF.

The V and J genes are TRBV6-5 and TRBJ2-1; D gene unclear. The CDR3 runs 15 residues. V lost 2 bases and J 9 bases, leaving 17 bases between the germline ends. Germline loops: CDR1 MNHEY, CDR2 SVGAGI. CDR3 coding DNA: TGTGCCAGCAGTTACAGTTGGCGGCAGGCGAGTGAGCAGTTCTTC. Protein product: CASSYSWRQASEQFF.

This clone was seen a handful of times. This chain joins TRBV7-2 and TRBJ1-1; 7 nucleotides align to TRBD1. Germline V lookup: CDR1 SGHTA, CDR2 FQGNSA. The CDR3 loop spans 14 amino acids. Trimming removed 5 bases from V and 6 bases from J; junction bases left unmatched: 9. The CDR3 coding sequence is TGTGCCAGCAGCGTCACGGGAGGGGGCGCTGAAGCTTTCTTT. Translating it yields CASSVTGGGAEAFF.

V is TRBV18 and J is TRBJ2-7; D is uncertain. Germline V gives CDR1 KGHSH, CDR2 LQKENI. The CDR3 extends over 13 amino acids. V shed 2 bases and J shed 7 bases, with 12 bases lying between them. CDR3 residues: CASSPASNGEQYF. CDR3 nucleotides: TGTGCCAGCTCACCAGCCAGTAATGGGGAGCAGTACTTC.

The chain is built from TRBV9 and TRBJ2-5, with D uncertain. CDR1 and CDR2 (germline): SGDLS, YYNGEE. Trimming took 3 bases from V and 5 from J, leaving 8 bases between them. This CDR3 has 12 amino acids. The CDR3 protein is CASSETEETQYF. CDR3 sequence (DNA): TGTGCCAGCAGCGAAACCGAGGAGACCCAGTACTTC.

The chain recombines TRBV2 with TRBJ2-1; D gene ambiguous. Per the germline V gene, CDR1 is SNHLY and CDR2 is FYNNEI. Trimming took 5 bases from V and 8 from J, leaving 13 bases between them. The CDR3 has 13 amino acids. The CDR3 DNA reads as TGTGCCAGCAGTAGAGCCCCCGGAGATGAGCAGTTCTTC. Encoded protein: CASSRAPGDEQFF.

The chain is built from TRBV7-2 and TRBJ2-1, with 10 bases lining up with TRBD2. Germline CDR1 SGHTA, CDR2 FQGNSA. V shed 5 bases and J 6 bases; nucleotides not matched to a gene: 7. The length of the CDR3 is 15 residues. This chain's CDR3 is CASSLLAGRLNEQFF. CDR3 sequence (DNA): TGTGCCAGCAGCCTACTAGCGGGGCGCCTCAATGAGCAGTTCTTC.

This clone showed up many times. This chain uses TRBV27 with TRBJ2-1; 8 bases match TRBD2. The CDR3 is 13 residues long. V was pared by 6 bases and J by 8 bases, with 6 bases of the junction left unmatched. CDR1 and CDR2 from the germline V gene are MNHEY and SMNVEV (reference sequence). In DNA form, the CDR3 reads TGTGCCAGCAGATTCAGCGGGAGCTATGAGCAGTTCTTC. Translation: CASRFSGSYEQFF.

V gene TRBV23-1 combines with J gene TRBJ1-2; D uncertain. TRBV23-1 is annotated as an ORF whose role is uncertain. The CDR3 is 16 residues long. V was pared by 4 bases and J by 0 bases, with 15 bases between. The CDR3 spells CASSPRRGGPNYGYTF. CDR3 coding DNA: TGCGCCAGCAGTCCCCGGAGAGGAGGACCTAACTATGGCTACACCTTC.

The chain uses TRBV10-3 and TRBJ2-7; the match to TRBD2 covers 15 bases. In germline, CDR1 is ENHRY, CDR2 SYGVKD. The length of the CDR3 is 14 residues. Trimming took 11 bases from V and 6 from J; bases not matched to a gene: 8. This CDR3 is CAAGLAGGMGEQYF. Here the CDR3 DNA reads TGTGCCGCGGGACTAGCGGGAGGTATGGGCGAGCAGTACTTC.

This clone was observed a few times. This sequence joins TRBV6-5 and TRBJ2-5; 9 positions agree with TRBD2. J was trimmed by 5 bases and V by 5 bases; bases with no gene match: 9. Germline V gene data show CDR1 as MNHEY and CDR2 as SVGAGI. The CDR3 contains 15 residues. The CDR3 DNA reads as TGTGCCAGCAGTCCGGGACTAGCCCTTGGTGAGACCCAGTACTTC. Translating it yields CASSPGLALGETQYF.

This clone was counted at least ten times. The J gene is TRBJ2-7, the V gene TRBV7-9; no firm D call. Germline lookup yields CDR1 SEHNR and CDR2 FQNEAQ (reference sequence). Trimming stripped 4 bases from V and 0 bases from J, with 16 bases between. The CDR3 totals 16 residues. DNA of the CDR3: TGTGCCAGCAGCTACTCCCGGGCCGGCAACTCCTACGAGCAGTACTTC. It specifies CASSYSRAGNSYEQYF.

This clone came up a few times. The rearrangement uses TRBV27 and TRBJ1-2; D unclear. The germline V gene has CDR1 MNHEY and CDR2 SMNVEV (reference sequence). The CDR3 loop spans 13 amino acids. V lost 3 bases and J 2 bases, leaving 7 bases between the germline ends. The CDR3 DNA is TGTGCCAGCAGTTTGGGAGCGAACTATGGCTACACCTTC. It yields the protein CASSLGANYGYTF.

The chain couples TRBV7-6 to TRBJ2-1, with 12 bases that match TRBD2. The germline gives CDR1 SGHVS, CDR2 FNYEAQ. Trimming took 0 bases from V and 1 from J; bases not matched to a gene: 1. This CDR3 has 17 residues. The CDR3 loop is CASSLAGTSGSYNEQFF. The CDR3 DNA reads as TGTGCCAGCAGCTTAGCCGGGACTAGCGGGTCCTACAATGAGCAGTTCTTC.

This clone was seen ten or more times. The chain carries TRBV7-9 and TRBJ2-7, with TRBD1 matching over 10 bases. This CDR3 has 14 amino acids. Germline CDR1 reads SEHNR; CDR2 reads FQNEAQ (reference sequence). Trimming took 6 bases from V and 6 from J; bases not matched to a gene: 8. CDR3 in DNA: TGTGCCAGCAGTAACGACAGGGGGCTTGTCGAGCAGTACTTC. This gives the protein CASSNDRGLVEQYF.

This rearrangement joins TRBV28 to TRBJ2-1; 9 bases map to TRBD2. CDR1 is MDHEN and CDR2 is SYDVKM in the germline V gene. V was clipped by 3 bases and J by 0 bases; unmatched bases: 12. This CDR3 comprises 19 residues. The DNA for the CDR3 is TGTGCCAGCAGTTTCCGCGGGAGGGGTCTTGAGAGCTCCTACAATGAGCAGTTCTTC. Amino acids: CASSFRGRGLESSYNEQFF. The whole variable domain, filled in from reference TRBV28 and TRBJ2-1, reads DVKVTQSSRYLVKRTGEKVFLECVQDMDHENMFWYRQDPGLGLRLIYFSYDVKMKEKGDIPEGYSVSREKKERFSLILESASTNQTSMYLCASSFRGRGLESSYNEQFFGPGTRLTVL.

The chain links TRBV7-9 to TRBJ1-4; D is possibly TRBD1 (5 bases). With 3 bases removed from V and 7 bases from J, the gap between germline ends came to 12 bases. Germline assignment: CDR1 SEHNR and CDR2 FQNEAQ (reference sequence). This CDR3 spans 14 amino acids. The CDR3 here is CASSFYGGGEKLFF. CDR3 sequence (DNA): TGTGCCAGCAGCTTCTATGGGGGAGGTGAAAAACTGTTTTTT.

This sequence joins TRBV6-5 and TRBJ2-5, with unresolved D. Trimming shortened V by 5 bases and J by 3 bases, and 10 bases separated the two germline ends. Per germline, CDR1 MNHEY and CDR2 SVGAGI. This CDR3 comprises 13 residues. The CDR3 here is CASSVDLKETQYF. The CDR3 coding sequence is TGTGCCAGCAGTGTTGACCTGAAAGAGACCCAGTACTTC.

The gene calls are TRBV6-5 and TRBJ2-1; no clear D gene. Trimming pared 5 bases from V and 8 bases from J, leaving 10 bases between. The CDR3 covers 12 residues. Germline values: CDR1 MNHEY, CDR2 SVGAGI. CDR3: CASSLRFDEQFF. In DNA form, the CDR3 reads TGTGCCAGCAGTCTCCGTTTTGATGAGCAGTTCTTC.

This clone was counted a few times. The chain recombines TRBV7-8 with TRBJ2-1; TRBD2 might be the D (6 bases). Germline V CDR1 and CDR2: SGHVS, FQNEAQ. V was cut by 5 bases and J by 3 bases, with 17 bases left in between. The CDR3 extends over 16 amino acids. CDR3 nucleotides: TGTGCCAGCAGCGGACTCCGGGACTCATACTACAATGAGCAGTTCTTC. This sequence encodes CASSGLRDSYYNEQFF.

The chain uses TRBV20-1 and TRBJ2-7; no clear D. V gave up 7 bases and J gave up 7 bases, with 14 bases separating them. The CDR3 has 11 amino acids. In germline, CDR1 is DFQATT, CDR2 SNEGSKA (reference sequence). The CDR3 is CSVPDFDEQYF. DNA for the CDR3: TGCAGTGTCCCAGACTTCGATGAGCAGTACTTC.

This clone was seen only a few times. The gene calls are TRBV28 and TRBJ2-1; TRBD1 might be the D (6 bases). The CDR3 runs to 15 residues. The germline V and J ends were trimmed by 6 bases and 8 bases, with 20 bases remaining between them. Per germline, CDR1 MDHEN and CDR2 SYDVKM. The CDR3 spells CASSNRVLYIYEQFF. The CDR3 DNA sequence: TGTGCCAGCAGCAACAGGGTGCTCTACATCTATGAGCAGTTCTTC.

This clone has only a few counts. This chain uses TRBV13 with TRBJ2-1; D ambiguous. In germline, CDR1 is PRHDT, CDR2 FYEKMQ (reference sequence). Trimming removed 1 base at V and 10 bases at J, with 11 bases between. This CDR3 is built from 13 residues. The CDR3 sequence is CASSLVRPGEQFF. The DNA for the CDR3 is TGTGCCAGCAGCTTAGTGCGACCTGGGGAGCAGTTCTTC. Together with reference TRBV13 and TRBJ2-1, the CDR3 gives the full variable domain: AAGVIQSPRHLIKEKRETATLKCYPIPRHDTVYWYQQGPGQDPQFLISFYEKMQSDKGSIPDRFSAQQFSDYHSELNMSSLELGDSALYFCASSLVRPGEQFFGPGTRLTVL.

Only a few counts were recorded for this clone. The V call is TRBV27, the J call TRBJ2-3, with a weak D call TRBD2 (6 bases). This CDR3 spans 17 amino acids. V lost 2 bases, J lost 6 bases, and 21 bases lay in between. From germline, CDR1 is MNHEY and CDR2 SMNVEV (reference sequence). CDR3 DNA sequence: TGTGCCAGCAGTTTACTCAGACTAGTTGGGGCTACGGATACGCAGTATTTT. Encoded protein: CASSLLRLVGATDTQYF.

This sequence joins TRBV28 and TRBJ1-5; TRBD1 is a possible D gene (5 bases). Germline V gene lookup returns CDR1 MDHEN and CDR2 SYDVKM. V gave up 4 bases and J gave up 9 bases, with 10 bases separating them. The CDR3 totals 12 residues. CDR3 DNA: TGTGCCAGCAGTTCAGGGTTTCGGCCCCAGCATTTT. Its translation: CASSSGFRPQHF.

This clone came up a few times. The V gene is TRBV2, the J gene TRBJ2-7; tentative D call: TRBD2 (5 bases). There are 14 residues in the CDR3. The germline CDR1 and CDR2 sequences are SNHLY and FYNNEI. Trimming removed 1 base from V and 6 bases from J, with 13 bases in between. The CDR3 sequence: CASSEERVRAEQYF. CDR3 nucleotide sequence: TGTGCCAGCAGTGAAGAGAGGGTGAGGGCCGAGCAGTACTTC.